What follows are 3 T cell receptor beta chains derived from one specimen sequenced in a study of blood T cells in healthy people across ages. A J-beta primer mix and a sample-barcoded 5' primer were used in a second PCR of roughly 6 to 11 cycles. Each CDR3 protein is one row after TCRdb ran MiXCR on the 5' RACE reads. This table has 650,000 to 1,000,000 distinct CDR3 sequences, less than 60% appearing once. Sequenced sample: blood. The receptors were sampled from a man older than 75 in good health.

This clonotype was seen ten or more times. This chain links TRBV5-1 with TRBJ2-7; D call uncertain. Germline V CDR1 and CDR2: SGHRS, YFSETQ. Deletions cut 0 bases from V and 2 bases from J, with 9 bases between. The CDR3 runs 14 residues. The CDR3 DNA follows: TGCGCCAGCAGCTTGGCCACCAGGACCTACGAGCAGTACTTC. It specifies CASSLATRTYEQYF.

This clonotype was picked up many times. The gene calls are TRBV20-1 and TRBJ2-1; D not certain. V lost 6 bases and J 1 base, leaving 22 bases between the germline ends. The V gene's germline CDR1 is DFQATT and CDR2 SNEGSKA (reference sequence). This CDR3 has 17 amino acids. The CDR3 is CSAWAPKNARSYNEQFF. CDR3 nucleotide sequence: TGCAGTGCCTGGGCACCCAAAAACGCCAGATCCTACAATGAGCAGTTCTTC.

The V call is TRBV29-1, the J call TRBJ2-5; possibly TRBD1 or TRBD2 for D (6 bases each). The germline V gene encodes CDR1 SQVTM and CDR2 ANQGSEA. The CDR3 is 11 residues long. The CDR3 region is CSVQGGETQYF. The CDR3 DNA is TGCAGTGTACAGGGAGGAGAGACCCAGTACTTC.